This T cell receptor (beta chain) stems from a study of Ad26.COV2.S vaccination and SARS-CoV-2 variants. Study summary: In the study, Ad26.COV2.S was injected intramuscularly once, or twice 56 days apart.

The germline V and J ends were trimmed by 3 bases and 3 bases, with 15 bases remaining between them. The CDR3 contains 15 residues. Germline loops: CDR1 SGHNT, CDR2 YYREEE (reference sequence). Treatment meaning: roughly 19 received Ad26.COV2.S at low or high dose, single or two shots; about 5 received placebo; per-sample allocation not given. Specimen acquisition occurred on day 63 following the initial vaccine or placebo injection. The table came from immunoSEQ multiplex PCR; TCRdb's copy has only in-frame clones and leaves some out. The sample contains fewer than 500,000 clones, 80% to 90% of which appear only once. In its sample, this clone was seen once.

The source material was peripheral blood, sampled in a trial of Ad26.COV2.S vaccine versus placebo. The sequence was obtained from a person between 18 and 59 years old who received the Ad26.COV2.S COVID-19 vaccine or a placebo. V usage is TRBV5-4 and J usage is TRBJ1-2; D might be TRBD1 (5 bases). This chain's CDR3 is CASSSMQGSHYGYTF. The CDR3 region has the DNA TGTGCCAGCAGCTCTATGCAGGGTTCTCACTATGGCTACACCTTC. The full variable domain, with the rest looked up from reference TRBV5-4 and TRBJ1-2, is ETGVTQSPTHLIKTRGQQVTLRCSSQSGHNTVSWYQQALGQGPQFIFQYYREEENGRGNFPPRFSGLQFPNYSSELNVNALELDDSALYLCASSSMQGSHYGYTFGSGTRLTVV.